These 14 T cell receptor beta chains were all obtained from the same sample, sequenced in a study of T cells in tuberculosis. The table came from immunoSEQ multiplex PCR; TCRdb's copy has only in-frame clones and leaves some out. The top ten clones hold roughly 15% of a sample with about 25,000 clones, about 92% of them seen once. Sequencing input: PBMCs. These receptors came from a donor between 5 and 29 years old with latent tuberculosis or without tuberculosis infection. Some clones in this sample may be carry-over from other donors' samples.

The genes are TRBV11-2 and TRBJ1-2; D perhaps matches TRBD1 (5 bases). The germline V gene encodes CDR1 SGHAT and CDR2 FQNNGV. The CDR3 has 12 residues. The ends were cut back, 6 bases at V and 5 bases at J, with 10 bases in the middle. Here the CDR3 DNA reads TGTGCCAGCAGTTCTCAGGGTTATGGCTACACCTTC. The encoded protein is CASSSQGYGYTF.

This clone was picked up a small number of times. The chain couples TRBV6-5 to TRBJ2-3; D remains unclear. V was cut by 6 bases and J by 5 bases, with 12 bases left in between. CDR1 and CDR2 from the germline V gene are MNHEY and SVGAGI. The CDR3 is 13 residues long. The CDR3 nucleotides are TGTGCCAGCAGACTCCCCCCGGGAGATACGCAGTATTTT. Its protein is CASRLPPGDTQYF.

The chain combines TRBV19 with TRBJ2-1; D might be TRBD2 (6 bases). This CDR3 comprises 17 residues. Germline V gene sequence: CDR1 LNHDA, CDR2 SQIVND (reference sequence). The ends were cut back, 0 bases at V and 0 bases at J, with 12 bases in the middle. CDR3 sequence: CASSIDPLGGSYNEQFF. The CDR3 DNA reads TGTGCCAGTAGTATAGACCCCTTGGGGGGCTCCTACAATGAGCAGTTCTTC.

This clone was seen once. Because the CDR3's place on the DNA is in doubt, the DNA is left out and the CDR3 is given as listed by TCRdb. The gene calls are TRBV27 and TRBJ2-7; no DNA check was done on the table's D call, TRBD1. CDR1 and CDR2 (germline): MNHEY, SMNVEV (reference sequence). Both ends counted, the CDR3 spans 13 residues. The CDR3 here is CASSFGPGGEQYF.

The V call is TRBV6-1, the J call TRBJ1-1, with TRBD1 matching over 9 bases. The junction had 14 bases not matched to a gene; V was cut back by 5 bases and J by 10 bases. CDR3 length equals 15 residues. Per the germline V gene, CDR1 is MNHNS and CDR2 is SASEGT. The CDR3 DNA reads TGTGCCAGCAGTACCCGGACAGGGGATGAGGGGGGAGCTTTCTTT. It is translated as CASSTRTGDEGGAFF.

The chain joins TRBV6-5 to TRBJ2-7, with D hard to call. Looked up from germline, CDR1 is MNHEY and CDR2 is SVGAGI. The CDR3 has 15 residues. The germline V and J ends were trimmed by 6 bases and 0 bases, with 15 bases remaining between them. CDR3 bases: TGTGCCAGCAGCCGCACAGATCTGGGCTCCTACGAGCAGTACTTC. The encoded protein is CASSRTDLGSYEQYF.

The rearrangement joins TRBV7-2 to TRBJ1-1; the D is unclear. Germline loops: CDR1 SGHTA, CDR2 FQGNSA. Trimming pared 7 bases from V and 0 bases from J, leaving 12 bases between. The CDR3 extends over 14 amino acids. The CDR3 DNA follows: TGTGCCAGCACCTCTCGGTTTATGAACACTGAAGCTTTCTTT. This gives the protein CASTSRFMNTEAFF.

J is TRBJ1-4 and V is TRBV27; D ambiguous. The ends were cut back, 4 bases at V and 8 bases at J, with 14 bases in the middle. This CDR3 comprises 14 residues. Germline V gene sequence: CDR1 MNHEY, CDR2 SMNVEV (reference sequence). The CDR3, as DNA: TGTGCCAGCAGTTCATCCCCATCGGGAGAAAAACTGTTTTTT. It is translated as CASSSSPSGEKLFF.

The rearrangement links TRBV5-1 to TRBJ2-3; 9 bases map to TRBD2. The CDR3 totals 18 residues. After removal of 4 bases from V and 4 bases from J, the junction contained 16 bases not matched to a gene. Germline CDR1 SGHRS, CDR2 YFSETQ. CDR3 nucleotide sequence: TGCGCCAGCAGCCCAACCGCATTGGGCGGGGGGGCAGCAGATACGCAGTATTTT. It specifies CASSPTALGGGAADTQYF. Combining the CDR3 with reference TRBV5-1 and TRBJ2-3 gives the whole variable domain KAGVTQTPRYLIKTRGQQVTLSCSPISGHRSVSWYQQTPGQGLQFLFEYFSETQRNKGNFPGRFSGRQFSNSRSEMNVSTLELGDSALYLCASSPTALGGGAADTQYFGPGTRLTVL.

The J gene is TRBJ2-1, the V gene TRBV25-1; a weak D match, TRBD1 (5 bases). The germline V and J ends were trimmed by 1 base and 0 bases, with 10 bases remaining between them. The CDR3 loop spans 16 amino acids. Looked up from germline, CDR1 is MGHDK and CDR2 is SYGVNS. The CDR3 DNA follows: TGTGCCAGCAGTGAATCGCTCAGGGCCTCCTACAATGAGCAGTTCTTC. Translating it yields CASSESLRASYNEQFF. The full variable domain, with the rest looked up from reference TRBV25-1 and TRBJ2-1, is EADIYQTPRYLVIGTGKKITLECSQTMGHDKMYWYQQDPGMELHLIHYSYGVNSTEKGDLSSESTVSRIRTEHFPLTLESARPSHTSQYLCASSESLRASYNEQFFGPGTRLTVL.

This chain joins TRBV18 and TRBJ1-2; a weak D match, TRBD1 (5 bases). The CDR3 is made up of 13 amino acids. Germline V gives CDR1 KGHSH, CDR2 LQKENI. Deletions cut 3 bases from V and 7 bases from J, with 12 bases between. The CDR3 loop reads CASSPSQGAGYTF. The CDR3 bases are TGTGCCAGCTCACCTTCGCAGGGCGCTGGCTACACCTTC. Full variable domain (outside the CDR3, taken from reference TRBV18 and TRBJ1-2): NAGVMQNPRHLVRRRGQEARLRCSPMKGHSHVYWYRQLPEEGLKFMVYLQKENIIDESGMPKERFSAEFPKEGPSILRIQQVVRGDSAAYFCASSPSQGAGYTFGSGTRLTVV.

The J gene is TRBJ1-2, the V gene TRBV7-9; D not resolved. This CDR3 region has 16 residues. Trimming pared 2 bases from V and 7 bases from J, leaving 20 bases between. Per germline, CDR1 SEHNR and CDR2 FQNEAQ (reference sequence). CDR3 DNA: TGTGCCAGCAGCTTAATTCGTACAGTGACCCTCGGTGGCTACACCTTC. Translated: CASSLIRTVTLGGYTF.

The DNA of the CDR3 is TGTGCCAGCAGCTTATCGGCAGGGGCGAACACCGGGGAGCTGTTTTTT. Translation: CASSLSAGANTGELFF. The chain joins TRBV7-9 to TRBJ2-2; D is possibly TRBD1 (6 bases). Between the trimmed V and J ends, which lost 2 bases and 0 bases, there was a span of 10 bases. The CDR3 contains 16 residues. Germline CDR1 reads SEHNR; CDR2 reads FQNEAQ (reference sequence).

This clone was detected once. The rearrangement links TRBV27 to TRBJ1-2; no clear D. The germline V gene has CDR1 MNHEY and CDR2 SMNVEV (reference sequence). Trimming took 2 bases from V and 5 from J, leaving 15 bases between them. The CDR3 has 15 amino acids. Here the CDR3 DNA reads TGTGCCAGCAGTTTAGCGGGCGGGGTAGAGTATGGCTACACCTTC. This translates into CASSLAGGVEYGYTF.